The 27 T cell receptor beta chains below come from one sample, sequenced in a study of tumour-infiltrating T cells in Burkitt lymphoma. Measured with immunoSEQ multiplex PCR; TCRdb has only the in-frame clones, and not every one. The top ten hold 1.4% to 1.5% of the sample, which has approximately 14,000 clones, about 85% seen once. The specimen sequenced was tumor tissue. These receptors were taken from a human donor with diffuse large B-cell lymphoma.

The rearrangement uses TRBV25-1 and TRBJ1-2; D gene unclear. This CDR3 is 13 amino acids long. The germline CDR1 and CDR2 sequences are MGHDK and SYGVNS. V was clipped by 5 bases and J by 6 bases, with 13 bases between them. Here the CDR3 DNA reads TGTGCCAGCAGTATCGGAGTGACAAATGGCTACACCTTC. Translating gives CASSIGVTNGYTF.

Here the CDR3 reads CASSVAGNTEAFF. The CDR3 DNA reads TGTGCCAGCAGCGTAGCCGGGAACACTGAAGCTTTCTTT. This rearrangement joins TRBV9 to TRBJ1-1; D remains unclear. Per the germline V gene, CDR1 is SGDLS and CDR2 is YYNGEE. This CDR3 has 13 amino acids. V lost 0 bases to trimming and J lost 1 base, with 4 bases between them.

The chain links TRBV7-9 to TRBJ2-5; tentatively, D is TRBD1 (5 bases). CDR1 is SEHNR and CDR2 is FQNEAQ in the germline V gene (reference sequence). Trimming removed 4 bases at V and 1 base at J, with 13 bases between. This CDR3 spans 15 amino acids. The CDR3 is CASSYLAGLQETQYF. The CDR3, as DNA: TGTGCCAGCAGCTACCTCGCAGGGCTCCAAGAGACCCAGTACTTC. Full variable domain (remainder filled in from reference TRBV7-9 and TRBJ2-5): DTGVSQNPRHKITKRGQNVTFRCDPISEHNRLYWYRQTLGQGPEFLTYFQNEAQLEKSRLLSDRFSAERPKGSFSTLEIQRTEQGDSAMYLCASSYLAGLQETQYFGPGTRLLVL.

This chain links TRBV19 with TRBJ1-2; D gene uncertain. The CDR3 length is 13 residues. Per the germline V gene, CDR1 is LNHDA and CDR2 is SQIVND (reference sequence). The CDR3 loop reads CYKIIYLADGYTF. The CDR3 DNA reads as TGTTATAAAATAATCTACCTGGCGGATGGCTACACCTTC.

CDR3 sequence (DNA): TGTGCCAGCTCGTTCGGGACTAGCGGGACAGATACGCAGTATTTT. It translates to CASSFGTSGTDTQYF. The chain employs TRBV18 and TRBJ2-3; 12 bases agree with TRBD2. CDR3 length equals 15 residues. The germline CDR1 and CDR2 sequences are KGHSH and LQKENI. Trimming at V came to 6 bases and at J to 3 bases, leaving 4 bases not matched to a gene.

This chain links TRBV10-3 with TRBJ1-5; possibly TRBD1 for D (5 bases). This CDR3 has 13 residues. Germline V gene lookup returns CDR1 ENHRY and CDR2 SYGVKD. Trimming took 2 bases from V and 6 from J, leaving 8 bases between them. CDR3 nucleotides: TGTGCCATCAGTGAGGAGGGGTTTCAGCCCCAGCATTTT. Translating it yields CAISEEGFQPQHF.

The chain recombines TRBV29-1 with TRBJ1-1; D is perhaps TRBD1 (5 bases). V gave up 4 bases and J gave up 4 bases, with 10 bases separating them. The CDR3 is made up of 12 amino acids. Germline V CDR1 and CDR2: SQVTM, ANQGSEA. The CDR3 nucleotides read TGCAGCGTTGGGGGGGTGGGCACTGAAGCTTTCTTT. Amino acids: CSVGGVGTEAFF.

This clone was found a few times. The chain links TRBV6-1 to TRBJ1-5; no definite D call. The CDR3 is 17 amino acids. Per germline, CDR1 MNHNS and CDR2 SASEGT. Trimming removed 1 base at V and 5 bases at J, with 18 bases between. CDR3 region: CASSEDFRVPIHQPQHF. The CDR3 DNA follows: TGTGCCAGCAGTGAAGATTTTAGGGTCCCAATACATCAGCCCCAGCATTTT.

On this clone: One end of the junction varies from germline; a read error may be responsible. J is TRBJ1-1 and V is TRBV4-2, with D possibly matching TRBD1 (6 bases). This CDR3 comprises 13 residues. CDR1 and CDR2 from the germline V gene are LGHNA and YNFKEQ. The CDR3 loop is CASSQAGAPEAFF. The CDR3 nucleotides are TGTGCCAGCAGCCAAGCAGGGGCCCCTGAGGCTTTCTTT.

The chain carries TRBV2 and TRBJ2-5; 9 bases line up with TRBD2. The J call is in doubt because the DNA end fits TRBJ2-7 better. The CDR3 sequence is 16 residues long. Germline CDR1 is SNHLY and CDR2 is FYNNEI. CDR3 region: CASSEALSGRESEQYF. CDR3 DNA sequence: TGTGCCAGCAGTGAAGCTCTTAGCGGGAGAGAAAGCGAGCAGTACTTC.

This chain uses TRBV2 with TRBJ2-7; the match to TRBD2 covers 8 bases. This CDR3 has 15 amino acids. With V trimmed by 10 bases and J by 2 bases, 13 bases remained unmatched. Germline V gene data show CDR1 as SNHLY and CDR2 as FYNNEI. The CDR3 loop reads CATRIFRGGAYEQYF. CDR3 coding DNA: TGTGCCACCCGTATATTTCGGGGGGGGGCCTACGAGCAGTACTTC.

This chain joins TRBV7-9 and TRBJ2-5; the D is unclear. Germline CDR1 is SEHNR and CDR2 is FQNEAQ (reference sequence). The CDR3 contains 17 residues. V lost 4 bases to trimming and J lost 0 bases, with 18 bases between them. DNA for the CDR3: TGTGCCAGCAGCTCTTCGGAACGGGCTCCGTACCAAGAGACCCAGTACTTC. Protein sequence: CASSSSERAPYQETQYF.

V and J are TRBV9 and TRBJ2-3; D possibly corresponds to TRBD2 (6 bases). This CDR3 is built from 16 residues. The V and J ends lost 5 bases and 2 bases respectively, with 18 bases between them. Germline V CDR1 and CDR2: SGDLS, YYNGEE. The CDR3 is CASSGAGTAPTDTQYF. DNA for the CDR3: TGTGCCAGCAGTGGTGCGGGGACCGCACCCACAGATACGCAGTATTTT.

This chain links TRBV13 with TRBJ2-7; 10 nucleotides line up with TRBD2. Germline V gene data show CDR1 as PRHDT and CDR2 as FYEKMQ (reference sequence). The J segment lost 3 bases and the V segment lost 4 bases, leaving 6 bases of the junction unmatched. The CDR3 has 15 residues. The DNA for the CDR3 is TGTGCCAGCAGCTCCCGAGGGACTAGCGTCTACGAGCAGTACTTC. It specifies CASSSRGTSVYEQYF.

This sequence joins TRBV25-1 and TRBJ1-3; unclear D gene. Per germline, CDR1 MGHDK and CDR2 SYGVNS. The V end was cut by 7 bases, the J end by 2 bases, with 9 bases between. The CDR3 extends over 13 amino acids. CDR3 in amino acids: CASTPRAGNTIYF. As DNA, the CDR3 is TGTGCCAGCACTCCGAGGGCTGGAAACACCATATATTTT.

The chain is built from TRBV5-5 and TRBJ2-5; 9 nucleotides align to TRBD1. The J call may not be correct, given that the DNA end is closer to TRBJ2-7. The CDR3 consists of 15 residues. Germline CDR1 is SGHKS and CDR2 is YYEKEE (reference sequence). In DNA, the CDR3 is TGTGCCAGCAGCCTCCTGGGGACAGGGTTGAACGAGCAGTACTTC. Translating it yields CASSLLGTGLNEQYF.

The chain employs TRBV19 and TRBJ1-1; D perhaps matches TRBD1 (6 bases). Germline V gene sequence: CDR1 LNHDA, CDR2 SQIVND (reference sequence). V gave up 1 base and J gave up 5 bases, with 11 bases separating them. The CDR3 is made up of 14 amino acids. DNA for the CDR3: TGTGCCAGTAGTATAGTAGGGGGATTTACTGAAGCTTTCTTT. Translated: CASSIVGGFTEAFF.

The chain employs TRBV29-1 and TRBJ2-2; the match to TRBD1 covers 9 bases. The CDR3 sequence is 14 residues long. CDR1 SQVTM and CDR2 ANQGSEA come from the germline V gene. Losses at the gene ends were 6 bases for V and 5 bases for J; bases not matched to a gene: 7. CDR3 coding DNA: TGCAGCGTGATACAGGGGGCAGGGACCGGGGAGCTGTTTTTT. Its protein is CSVIQGAGTGELFF.

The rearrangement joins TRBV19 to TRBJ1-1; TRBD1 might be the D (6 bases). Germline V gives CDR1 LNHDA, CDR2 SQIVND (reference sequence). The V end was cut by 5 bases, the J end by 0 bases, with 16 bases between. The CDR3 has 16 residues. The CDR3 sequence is CASSLQGAVLNTEAFF. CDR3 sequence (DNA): TGTGCCAGTAGTCTACAGGGAGCCGTCCTGAACACTGAAGCTTTCTTT.

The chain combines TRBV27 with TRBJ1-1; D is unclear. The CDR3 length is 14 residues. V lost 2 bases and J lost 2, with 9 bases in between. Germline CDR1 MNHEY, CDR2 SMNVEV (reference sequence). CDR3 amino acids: CASSLNGGNTEAFF. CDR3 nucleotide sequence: TGTGCCAGCAGTTTAAATGGCGGCAACACTGAAGCTTTCTTT.

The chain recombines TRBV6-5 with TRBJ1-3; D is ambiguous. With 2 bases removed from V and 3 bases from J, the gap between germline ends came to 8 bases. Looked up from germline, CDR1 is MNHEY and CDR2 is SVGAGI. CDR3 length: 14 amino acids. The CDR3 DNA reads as TGTGCCAGCAGTTACCGGGGAGATGGAAACACCATATATTTT. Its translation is CASSYRGDGNTIYF.

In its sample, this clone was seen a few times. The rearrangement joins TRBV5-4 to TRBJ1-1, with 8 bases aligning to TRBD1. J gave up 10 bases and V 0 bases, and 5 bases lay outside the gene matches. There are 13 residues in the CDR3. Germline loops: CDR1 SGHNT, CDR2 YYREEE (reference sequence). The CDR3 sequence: CASSLAGGWTAFF. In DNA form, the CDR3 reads TGTGCCAGCAGCTTGGCAGGGGGCTGGACAGCTTTCTTT.

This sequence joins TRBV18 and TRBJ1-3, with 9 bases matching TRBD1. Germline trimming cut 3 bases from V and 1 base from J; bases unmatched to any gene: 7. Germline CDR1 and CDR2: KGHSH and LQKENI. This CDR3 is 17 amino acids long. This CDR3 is CASSPSGTGLSGNTIYF. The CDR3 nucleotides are TGTGCCAGCTCACCGTCCGGGACAGGGCTTTCTGGAAACACCATATATTTT.

Here the CDR3 DNA reads TGCAGCGGGAGTTTTGGGGCGGGGGGCCACACAGATACGCAGTATTTT. It is translated as CSGSFGAGGHTDTQYF. The gene calls are TRBV29-1 and TRBJ2-3; 8 bases line up with TRBD2. The CDR3 extends over 16 amino acids. The J segment lost 2 bases and the V segment lost 7 bases, leaving 14 bases of the junction unmatched. Germline loops: CDR1 SQVTM, CDR2 ANQGSEA.

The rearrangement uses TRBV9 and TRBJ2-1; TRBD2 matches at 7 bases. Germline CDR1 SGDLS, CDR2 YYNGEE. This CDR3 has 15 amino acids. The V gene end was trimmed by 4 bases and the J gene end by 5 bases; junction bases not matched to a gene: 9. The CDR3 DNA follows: TGTGCCAGCAGCCCTCCAGCGGGATTCCACAATGAGCAGTTCTTC. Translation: CASSPPAGFHNEQFF.

The CDR3 here is CASSQDWGPQPNYGYTF. Here the CDR3 DNA reads TGCGCCAGCAGCCAAGATTGGGGACCCCAGCCCAACTATGGCTACACCTTC. The V gene is TRBV4-3, the J gene TRBJ1-2; possibly TRBD1 for D (5 bases). Germline CDR1 reads LGHNA; CDR2 reads YSLEER. The CDR3 is 17 amino acids. The V and J ends lost 0 bases and 2 bases respectively, with 16 bases between them.

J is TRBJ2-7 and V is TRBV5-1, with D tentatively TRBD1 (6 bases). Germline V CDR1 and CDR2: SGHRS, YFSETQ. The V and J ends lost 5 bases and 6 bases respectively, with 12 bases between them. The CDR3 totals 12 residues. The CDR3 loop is CASSRQASEQYF. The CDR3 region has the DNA TGCGCCAGCAGTAGACAGGCTTCCGAGCAGTACTTC.